This T cell receptor (beta chain) appears in the sequencing data of a study of lymphopenia after photon versus proton radiotherapy. About this clone itself: No antigen is known for it.

Points from the study as a whole: After lymphocyte nadir, photon-treated repertoires showed oligoclonal expansion, especially CD8+ Temra. Proton therapy kept repertoires fairly stable, unlike photons, which gained effector/memory cells. In patients who died, overall survival fell as post-nadir TCR diversity dropped more.

Clones were sequenced by immunoSEQ multiplex PCR, and TCRdb holds only the in-frame ones, with some missing. The repertoire holds roughly 14,000 clones, with about nine tenths as singletons. The germline CDR1 and CDR2 sequences are MNHNY and SVGAGI (reference sequence). The CDR3 totals 14 residues. V dropped 5 bases and J dropped 2 bases, with 10 bases sitting between them. The chain couples TRBV6-6 to TRBJ1-3; weak D call: TRBD1 (6 bases). The receptor's source is a man aged 65 to 79 with pancreatic cancer. The sequencing used peripheral blood, collected from a patient treated with proton-based radiotherapy. The CDR3 nucleotides read TGTGCCAGCAGTCTGGGGGCTACTGGAAACACCATATATTTT. Amino acids: CASSLGATGNTIYF.